Presented here are 6 T cell receptor beta chains from one specimen sequenced in a study of blood T cell repertoires in COVID-19. Using immunoSEQ multiplex PCR, the repertoire was profiled, and TCRdb retains in-frame clones only, with some absent. Here the sample spans under 60,000 clones, roughly 80% being singletons. The sample taken for sequencing was peripheral blood. These TCRs come from a human donor in a cohort sampled during active COVID-19.

The V call is TRBV9, the J call TRBJ2-7, with 10 bases aligning to TRBD1. The length of the CDR3 is 14 residues. Germline CDR1 reads SGDLS; CDR2 reads YYNGEE. J gave up 5 bases and V 3 bases, and 5 bases lay outside the gene matches. CDR3 DNA sequence: TGTGCCAGCAGCGACGGGACAGGGGTCGACGAGCAGTACTTC. Translated, it gives CASSDGTGVDEQYF.

This clone was seen only once. The chain recombines TRBV6-1 with TRBJ1-4; D is possibly TRBD1 (5 bases). V lost 2 bases and J lost 7, with 11 bases in between. The germline gives CDR1 MNHNS, CDR2 SASEGT. This CDR3 has 14 amino acids. The CDR3 DNA reads as TGTGCCAGCAGTGAATCTCGCAGGGTTGAAAAACTGTTTTTT. Translation: CASSESRRVEKLFF.

The V gene is TRBV30, the J gene TRBJ1-2; D not certain. From germline, CDR1 is GTSNPN and CDR2 SVGIG (reference sequence). Deletions cut 5 bases from V and 1 base from J, with 11 bases between. CDR3 length: 13 amino acids. The CDR3 coding sequence is TGTGCCTGGCGTGCACCAGATAACTATGGCTACACCTTC. It translates to CAWRAPDNYGYTF.

This clone was detected only once. This chain links TRBV7-2 with TRBJ1-1, with D maybe TRBD1 (6 bases). V shed 5 bases and J shed 7 bases, with 14 bases lying between them. This CDR3 has 13 residues. Germline lookup yields CDR1 SGHTA and CDR2 FQGNSA. The CDR3, as DNA: TGTGCCAGCAGCCTAGGGGGGCGAGATGAAGCTTTCTTT. Amino acid sequence: CASSLGGRDEAFF.

The chain carries TRBV5-1 and TRBJ2-1; D unresolved. Trimming removed 0 bases from V and 5 bases from J, with 6 bases in between. Germline assignment: CDR1 SGHRS and CDR2 YFSETQ. This CDR3 has 13 amino acids. CDR3 in DNA: TGCGCCAGCAGCTTGGGAGATGACAATGAGCAGTTCTTC. Its protein is CASSLGDDNEQFF.

In its sample, this clone was seen a few times. This sample also contains other DNA sequences that code for the same CDR3. This sequence joins TRBV5-1 and TRBJ1-5; the D gene is possibly TRBD1 (5 bases). The germline V gene encodes CDR1 SGHRS and CDR2 YFSETQ. The CDR3 sequence is 14 residues long. V lost 2 bases to trimming and J lost 3 bases, with 9 bases between them. The CDR3 loop reads CASSFTGLNQPQHF. The CDR3 bases are TGCGCCAGCAGCTTTACAGGCCTCAATCAGCCCCAGCATTTT.